This T cell receptor beta chain was documented in a study of blood T cell repertoires in COVID-19 (TCRdb year 2020). Regarding the research as a whole: Samples from collaborators originated in the United States, Italy and Spain and spanned both the acute and convalescent phases of COVID-19. The prospective study material was composed of cDNA or gDNA derived from T cells, B-cell-depleted T cells, or PBMCs. The dataset comprised deeply sampled blood TCRbeta repertoires from subjects exposed to, actively infected with, or recovered from COVID-19. A freely available public database, intended as a resource for researchers studying the immune response to SARS-CoV-2, is where the repertoires were released. Samples came from the ongoing ImmuneRACE study (first 160 participants) plus 1,254 subjects from 6 global collaborators. Sample metadata almost always included a de-identified subject ID, COVID-19 status, age in years and sex. Where available, HLA class I and class II types were obtained from metadata supplied by the sample provider rather than from assay-based typing.

The immunoSEQ Assay, a bias-controlled multiplex PCR, was used to amplify TCRbeta CDR3 regions from genomic DNA. Under the source paper's analysis protocol: The number of nucleated cells in each sample was estimated by amplification of reference gene primers within the assay. To quantify the absolute abundance of each unique TCRbeta CDR3 rearrangement, sequence reads were collapsed and filtered. For each sample, productive Simpson clonality was calculated as the square root of Simpson's diversity index across productive rearrangements. The table comes from immuneACCESS by way of TCRdb, which keeps in-frame sequences with V and J called. Part of the clones is missing from these tables; in studies checked, under half for an unresolved V gene and the rest for unknown reasons. The DNA gave D and trimming, while V, J and clone size come from that table. This sample holds a few hundred thousand clones; around 88% were observed only once. Approximately 6% of the sample goes to the ten largest clones.

One collaborating source in Seattle enrolled patients during active infection and followed them longitudinally through the course of disease. The collaborating institutions used their own protocols to collect whole blood in K2EDTA tubes. Collaborator samples were shipped for TCRbeta analysis as frozen whole blood, isolated PBMCs, or DNA extracted from either sample type. General conclusions and limits of the study: Clinical and demographic metadata were provided uncurated, with the amount varying by source and participant.

Of note for this clone: Its target antigen remains unknown. Base qualities are not provided; no much larger clone lies one nucleotide away.

The receptor was derived from a woman between 25 and 40 years old with COVID-19, enrolled during active disease. What was sequenced was peripheral blood.

Read as DNA, the sequence is TGTGCCAGCAGCTTAGCCCAGGCGCAATGGGGCGGCTACACCTTC. This codes for CASSLAQAQWGGYTF. The chain couples TRBV5-8 to TRBJ1-2; TRBD1 could be the D gene, as 5 bases match. CDR1 and CDR2, looked up from the germline V gene, are SGHTS and YDEGEE. V and J are truncated by 2 bases and 8 bases respectively, leaving an intervening sequence of 19 bases. The CDR3 contains 15 residues, cysteine and phenylalanine counted. Only the CDR3 DNA stays, 45 bases, in frame from base 1.